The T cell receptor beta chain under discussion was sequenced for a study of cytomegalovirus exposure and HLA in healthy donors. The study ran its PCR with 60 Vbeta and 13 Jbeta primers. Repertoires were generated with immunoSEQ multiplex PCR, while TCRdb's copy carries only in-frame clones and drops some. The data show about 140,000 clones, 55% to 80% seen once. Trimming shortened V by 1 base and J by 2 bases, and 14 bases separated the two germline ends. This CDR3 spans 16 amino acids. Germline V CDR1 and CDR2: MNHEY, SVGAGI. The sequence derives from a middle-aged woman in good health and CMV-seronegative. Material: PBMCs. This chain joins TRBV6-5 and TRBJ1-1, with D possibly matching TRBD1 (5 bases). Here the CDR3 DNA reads TGTGCCAGCAGTTACTACTATGGGGCGTCTAACACTGAAGCTTTCTTT. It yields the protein CASSYYYGASNTEAFF.